The present entry profiles one TCR beta chain with its context. What it binds is not known. This entry comes from a study of graft-versus-host responses after intestinal transplantation. Study context: Isolated intestinal, liver-intestinal, or multivisceral transplants had been given to the recipients. Each patient got anti-thymocyte globulin induction, then tacrolimus and steroids for three to four years. The study's findings and limits: GvH clones detected in recipient marrow included some appearing first in ileum or blood. Association was observed between peak circulating GvH clone levels and early post-transplant HvG declines.

The length of the CDR3 is 19 residues. Germline CDR1 reads MRHNA; CDR2 reads SNTAGT. V shed 0 bases and J shed 5 bases, with 25 bases lying between them. The protocol was immunoSEQ multiplex PCR, while the TCRdb copy is restricted to in-frame clones and leaves out a portion. The sample holds about 100,000 clones, more than 75% seen once. V gene TRBV6-4 combines with J gene TRBJ1-1; D is perhaps TRBD1 (5 bases). The clonotype originates from a human donor who was the organ donor for an intestinal transplant. Specimen: unstimulated CD4+ T cells sorted from spleen or lymph node cells, collected before transplant. The CDR3 protein is CASSDSGSNEIGGKTEAFF. CDR3 in DNA: TGTGCCAGCAGTGACTCCGGGTCTAATGAAATCGGGGGGAAAACTGAAGCTTTCTTT.